The 20 T cell receptor beta chains below all came from one sample that was sequenced in a study of shared clonotypes between healthy human individuals. The table came from immunoSEQ multiplex PCR; TCRdb's copy has only in-frame clones and leaves some out. The sample records roughly 450,000 clones, 79% being singletons. Material: PBMCs. Receptors originate from a woman in her thirties or forties in good health. Some clones in this sample may be carry-over from other donors' samples.

The chain has TRBV9 and TRBJ2-7; TRBD2 might be the D (5 bases). Trimming removed 0 bases from V and 5 bases from J, with 12 bases in between. In germline, CDR1 is SGDLS, CDR2 YYNGEE. The CDR3 length is 14 residues. The CDR3 loop is CASSVDPSSHEQYF. CDR3 coding DNA: TGTGCCAGCAGCGTAGATCCTAGCAGCCACGAGCAGTACTTC.

This clone was observed a single time. The CDR3 region is CAISESVEQYF. The DNA of the CDR3 is TGTGCCATCAGTGAGTCTGTCGAGCAGTACTTC. V is TRBV10-3 and J is TRBJ2-5; D not resolved. The J call may be faulty, since TRBJ2-7 better matches the DNA end. Germline V lookup: CDR1 ENHRY, CDR2 SYGVKD. The CDR3 is 11 amino acids.

About this clone: This CDR3 is also generated by other DNA sequences in the sample. The CDR3 region has the DNA TGTGCCAGCAGTTTGGGGGACAGGGAGGGCGAGCAGTACTTC. It codes for CASSLGDREGEQYF. The chain employs TRBV28 and TRBJ2-7; 9 positions agree with TRBD1. The CDR3 runs 14 residues. The trim removed 3 bases at V and 6 bases at J, leaving 6 bases unmatched. Germline V gives CDR1 MDHEN, CDR2 SYDVKM.

The chain recombines TRBV4-2 with TRBJ2-1, with TRBD1 matching 8 bases. The V gene's germline CDR1 is LGHNA and CDR2 YNFKEQ. J was trimmed by 5 bases and V by 1 base; bases with no gene match: 4. The CDR3 totals 15 residues. DNA for the CDR3: TGTGCCAGCAGCCAAGCAGGGGGCAATCACAATGAGCAGTTCTTC. This translates into CASSQAGGNHNEQFF.

CDR3 sequence: CASSVGSGYSYEQYF. The DNA of the CDR3 is TGTGCCAGCAGCGTAGGTTCAGGGTATTCCTACGAGCAGTACTTC. The chain is built from TRBV9 and TRBJ2-7, with D possibly matching TRBD1 (5 bases). In germline, CDR1 is SGDLS, CDR2 YYNGEE. The V gene lost 0 bases and the J gene lost 1 base, with 11 bases spanning the gap. CDR3 length: 15 amino acids. The full variable domain, completed using reference TRBV9 and TRBJ2-7, is DSGVTQTPKHLITATGQRVTLRCSPRSGDLSVYWYQQSLDQGLQFLIQYYNGEERAKGNILERFSAQQFPDLHSELNLSSLELGDSALYFCASSVGSGYSYEQYFGPGTRLTVT.

The chain combines TRBV6-1 with TRBJ2-1; TRBD2 aligns across 12 bases. The junction had 13 bases not matched to a gene; V was cut back by 1 base and J by 0 bases. Germline V gene sequence: CDR1 MNHNS, CDR2 SASEGT. The CDR3 sequence is 21 residues long. For the CDR3, the DNA is TGTGCCAGCAGTGAAGGGCAGTGGGTAGGACTAGCGGGATCCTCCTACAATGAGCAGTTCTTC. Its protein is CASSEGQWVGLAGSSYNEQFF.

The chain combines TRBV6-1 with TRBJ2-1; 8 bases match TRBD2. This CDR3 contains 15 residues. CDR1 is MNHNS and CDR2 is SASEGT in the germline V gene. Unmatched junction bases numbered 6, after V lost 6 bases and J lost 2 bases. This chain's CDR3 is CASRPLAAAYNEQFF. The DNA for the CDR3 is TGTGCCAGCAGACCACTAGCGGCTGCCTACAATGAGCAGTTCTTC.

This sequence joins TRBV5-6 and TRBJ2-3; a possible D gene is TRBD1 (6 bases). CDR1 and CDR2 (germline): SGHDT, YYEEEE. This CDR3 region has 14 residues. V gave up 1 base and J gave up 2 bases, with 8 bases separating them. Here the CDR3 reads CASSLRGITDTQYF. The CDR3 DNA reads as TGTGCCAGCAGCTTGAGGGGGATCACAGATACGCAGTATTTT.

The DNA of the CDR3 is TGTGCCAGCAGTGGGACAGGGGCGCATACGCAGTATTTT. As protein: CASSGTGAHTQYF. This chain links TRBV27 with TRBJ2-3; 10 nucleotides align to TRBD1. Unmatched junction bases numbered 3, after V lost 5 bases and J lost 7 bases. In germline, CDR1 is MNHEY, CDR2 SMNVEV (reference sequence). This CDR3 contains 13 residues.

This clone occurred a few times. This chain's CDR3 is CASSLGTSGRNEQFF. DNA of the CDR3: TGTGCCAGCAGCTTAGGGACTAGCGGGAGAAATGAGCAGTTCTTC. The V call is TRBV7-3, the J call TRBJ2-1, with TRBD2 matching over 14 bases. Germline V gene sequence: CDR1 SGHTA, CDR2 FQGTGA. The V and J ends lost 2 bases and 7 bases, in that order; junction bases with no gene match: 1. The CDR3 has 15 residues.

This chain links TRBV28 with TRBJ2-7, with D perhaps given as TRBD1 or TRBD2 (5 bases each). The CDR3 has 15 residues. V lost 6 bases, J lost 3 bases, and 18 bases lay in between. Germline V gives CDR1 MDHEN, CDR2 SYDVKM. The CDR3, as DNA: TGTGCCAGCAGCCTGAACCCGGGACCCGGCTACGAGCAGTACTTC. It is translated as CASSLNPGPGYEQYF. Drawing the rest from reference TRBV28 and TRBJ2-7, the complete variable domain is DVKVTQSSRYLVKRTGEKVFLECVQDMDHENMFWYRQDPGLGLRLIYFSYDVKMKEKGDIPEGYSVSREKKERFSLILESASTNQTSMYLCASSLNPGPGYEQYFGPGTRLTVT.

Of note for this clone: The junction departs from the called germline gene at one end, perhaps through a read error. The V and J genes are TRBV6-6 and TRBJ2-7; D is unresolved. In germline, CDR1 is MNHNY, CDR2 SVGAGI (reference sequence). The CDR3 contains 15 residues. The CDR3: CASSDSRSAKNEQYF. For the CDR3, the DNA is TGTGCCAGCAGTGACTCCCGAAGTGCGAAGAACGAGCAGTACTTC.

The chain joins TRBV7-9 to TRBJ1-4; possibly TRBD1 for D (6 bases). CDR3 length equals 15 residues. The germline gives CDR1 SEHNR, CDR2 FQNEAQ (reference sequence). The V and J ends lost 6 bases and 4 bases respectively, with 15 bases between them. CDR3 in amino acids: CASSRTQGVNEKLFF. The CDR3 DNA follows: TGTGCCAGCAGTCGTACACAGGGTGTTAATGAAAAACTGTTTTTT.

This clone has a handful of counts. The gene calls are TRBV18 and TRBJ2-7; no definite D call. The CDR3 sequence is 12 residues long. Per the germline V gene, CDR1 is KGHSH and CDR2 is LQKENI. V was trimmed by 6 bases and J by 6 bases, leaving 12 bases between them. The CDR3 sequence is CASSPEGSEQYF. CDR3 in DNA: TGTGCCAGCTCGCCAGAAGGTAGCGAGCAGTACTTC.

The V call is TRBV5-4, the J call TRBJ2-3; tentatively, D is TRBD2 (5 bases). Germline CDR1 is SGHNT and CDR2 is YYREEE (reference sequence). The V gene lost 0 bases and the J gene lost 1 base, with 12 bases spanning the gap. This CDR3 has 16 residues. The CDR3 nucleotides are TGTGCCAGCAGCTTGGGCGCCCAGAGGGGCACAGATACGCAGTATTTT. It specifies CASSLGAQRGTDTQYF.

The rearrangement joins TRBV6-5 to TRBJ2-7; 11 nucleotides agree with TRBD1. From germline, CDR1 is MNHEY and CDR2 SVGAGI. The CDR3 covers 15 residues. Trimming cost V 2 bases and J 5 bases; bases outside gene matches: 5. CDR3: CASSYVRDRGDEQYF. The CDR3 coding sequence is TGTGCCAGCAGTTACGTCCGGGACAGGGGGGACGAGCAGTACTTC.

The V gene is TRBV10-3, the J gene TRBJ2-5, with TRBD1 identical over 9 bases. The germline gives CDR1 ENHRY, CDR2 SYGVKD. The CDR3 sequence is 15 residues long. V lost 2 bases, J lost 6 bases, and 7 bases stayed unmatched. CDR3: CAISETTGQGQTQYF. The CDR3 nucleotides read TGTGCCATCAGTGAGACTACGGGACAGGGACAGACCCAGTACTTC.

This sequence joins TRBV27 and TRBJ2-3; D remains unclear. Trimming left V 6 bases short and J 0 bases short, with 22 bases between. The CDR3 loop spans 18 amino acids. The germline gives CDR1 MNHEY, CDR2 SMNVEV (reference sequence). The CDR3 DNA is TGTGCCAGCAGCCTACTTCCTCGTGACGGAACTAGCACAGATACGCAGTATTTT. Protein product: CASSLLPRDGTSTDTQYF.

The V and J genes are TRBV5-1 and TRBJ2-7; D may be TRBD1 (5 bases). The CDR3 consists of 13 residues. V shed 1 base and J shed 6 bases, with 11 bases lying between them. From germline, CDR1 is SGHRS and CDR2 YFSETQ. The CDR3 loop reads CASSLRQGFEQYF. The CDR3 coding sequence is TGCGCCAGCAGCTTGAGGCAGGGCTTCGAGCAGTACTTC.

Concerning this clone itself: It may be a read error: a sequence one base away is much more abundant. The chain has TRBV5-4 and TRBJ2-3; no firm D call. The V gene's germline CDR1 is SGHNT and CDR2 YYREEE (reference sequence). The CDR3 extends over 12 amino acids. V gave up 2 bases and J gave up 0 bases, with 1 base separating them. The CDR3 DNA reads TGTGCCAGCAGCTTCAGCACAGATACGCAGTATTTT. Amino acids: CASSFSTDTQYF.